The entry that follows covers one T cell receptor beta chain sequence. The data were produced by immunoSEQ multiplex PCR, yet TCRdb's version contains in-frame clones alone and is incomplete. The sample has 100,000 to 120,000 clones, 75% to 95% seen once. The record originates from a study of T cells after somatic rescue of genetic block. V lost 6 bases and J 3 bases, leaving 18 bases between the germline ends. Germline V gene sequence: CDR1 LNHDA, CDR2 SQIVND (reference sequence). This CDR3 spans 15 amino acids. Sequenced input: peripheral blood mononuclear cells (PBMCs). V usage is TRBV19 and J usage is TRBJ2-7; TRBD2 might be the D (7 bases). This TCR was sampled from a woman between 18 and 30 years old. This CDR3 is CASRTTGGPIYEQYF. The CDR3 region has the DNA TGTGCCAGTAGGACCACGGGGGGCCCGATCTACGAGCAGTACTTC.